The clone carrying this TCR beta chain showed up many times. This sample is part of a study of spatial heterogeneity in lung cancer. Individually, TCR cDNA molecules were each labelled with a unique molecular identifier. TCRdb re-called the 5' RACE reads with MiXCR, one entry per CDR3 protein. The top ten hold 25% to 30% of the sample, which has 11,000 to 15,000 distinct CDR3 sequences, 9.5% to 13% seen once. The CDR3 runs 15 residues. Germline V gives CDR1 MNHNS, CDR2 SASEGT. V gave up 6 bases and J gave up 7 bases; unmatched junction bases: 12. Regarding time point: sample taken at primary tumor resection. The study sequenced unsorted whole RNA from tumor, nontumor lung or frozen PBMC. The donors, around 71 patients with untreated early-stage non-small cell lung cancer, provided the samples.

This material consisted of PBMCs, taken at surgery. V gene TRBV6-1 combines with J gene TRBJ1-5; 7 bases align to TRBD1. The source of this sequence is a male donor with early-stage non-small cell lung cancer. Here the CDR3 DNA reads TGTGCCAGCAGCCAGCCTAGGACAGGAGGCCAGCCCCAGCATTTT. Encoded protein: CASSQPRTGGQPQHF.